The 17 T cell receptor beta chains given below trace back to one sample, sequenced in a study of beta chain features in type 1 diabetes. Isolated RNA was reverse transcribed in full, so expressed TCRB transcripts were sequenced. Sequencing used immunoSEQ multiplex PCR; TCRdb keeps in-frame clones, though not all of them. Found here are 970,000 or so clones, 15% to 20% of them singletons; the top ten hold 0.023%. The sequencing sample was made of naive CD4+ T cells from blood. The receptor source for this set is a woman between 18 and 30 years old in good health.

The chain is built from TRBV9 and TRBJ2-1, with TRBD2 identical over 11 bases. Germline V gene sequence: CDR1 SGDLS, CDR2 YYNGEE. This CDR3 has 17 amino acids. Trimming took 0 bases from V and 3 from J; bases not matched to a gene: 5. The CDR3 reads CASSVGASGRYYNEQFF. In DNA, the CDR3 is TGTGCCAGCAGCGTAGGTGCTAGCGGGAGGTACTACAATGAGCAGTTCTTC.

The chain is built from TRBV5-1 and TRBJ2-7, with D perhaps matching TRBD1 (6 bases). CDR1 is SGHRS and CDR2 is YFSETQ in the germline V gene. The V end was cut by 3 bases, the J end by 0 bases, with 10 bases between. The CDR3 has 14 amino acids. The CDR3 nucleotides are TGCGCCAGCAGCTGGACAGCCCACTCCTACGAGCAGTACTTC. Protein sequence: CASSWTAHSYEQYF.

The chain has TRBV2 and TRBJ2-3, with D uncertain. This CDR3 has 11 residues. Germline lookup yields CDR1 SNHLY and CDR2 FYNNEI. V shed 8 bases and J shed 6 bases, with 9 bases lying between them. As DNA, the CDR3 is TGTGCCAGCCTAAGGTGGGATACGCAGTATTTT. Its protein is CASLRWDTQYF.

This clone was counted only a few times. The chain combines TRBV10-3 with TRBJ2-7; tentatively, D is TRBD2 (6 bases). The CDR3 contains 14 residues. The V end was cut by 3 bases, the J end by 3 bases, with 12 bases between. Germline CDR1 ENHRY, CDR2 SYGVKD. CDR3 nucleotides: TGTGCCATCAGTGAACCGGGGGTCCTCTACGAGCAGTACTTC. Translating it yields CAISEPGVLYEQYF.

The J gene is TRBJ2-7, the V gene TRBV13; TRBD2 matches at 8 bases. From germline, CDR1 is PRHDT and CDR2 FYEKMQ (reference sequence). This CDR3 contains 15 residues. J gave up 8 bases and V 4 bases, and 13 bases lay outside the gene matches. CDR3 DNA: TGTGCCAGCAGCTCCACCGGGAGGGCTCCTACGAAGCAGTACTTC. It codes for CASSSTGRAPTKQYF. Using reference TRBV13 and TRBJ2-7 for the parts outside the CDR3, the full variable domain is AAGVIQSPRHLIKEKRETATLKCYPIPRHDTVYWYQQGPGQDPQFLISFYEKMQSDKGSIPDRFSAQQFSDYHSELNMSSLELGDSALYFCASSSTGRAPTKQYFGPGTRLTVT.

Only a few counts were recorded for this clone. The V call is TRBV19, the J call TRBJ2-2; weak D call: TRBD2 (6 bases). Trimming shortened V by 3 bases and J by 2 bases, and 13 bases separated the two germline ends. Germline loops: CDR1 LNHDA, CDR2 SQIVND (reference sequence). The CDR3 sequence is 16 residues long. Written as DNA, the CDR3 is TGTGCCAGTAGTATTTTTGGCGGGGTCAACACCGGGGAGCTGTTTTTT. It codes for CASSIFGGVNTGELFF.

This clone has only a few counts. The rearrangement joins TRBV20-1 to TRBJ1-1; tentatively, D is TRBD1 (5 bases). The CDR3 length is 11 residues. V gave up 5 bases and J gave up 7 bases, with 11 bases separating them. The germline V gene encodes CDR1 DFQATT and CDR2 SNEGSKA (reference sequence). CDR3 sequence: CSARNQGEAFF. Written as DNA, the CDR3 is TGCAGTGCTCGGAATCAGGGTGAAGCTTTCTTT.

The V call is TRBV29-1, the J call TRBJ1-4, with TRBD1 matching 7 bases. Trimming cost V 6 bases and J 7 bases; bases outside gene matches: 11. This CDR3 comprises 14 residues. Per germline, CDR1 SQVTM and CDR2 ANQGSEA. CDR3 protein: CSVEGAAGGEKLFF. The CDR3 DNA reads TGCAGCGTGGAGGGGGCGGCGGGCGGTGAAAAACTGTTTTTT.

The V call is TRBV7-2, the J call TRBJ2-7, with 8 nucleotides matching TRBD1. V lost 4 bases, J lost 4 bases, and 12 bases stayed unmatched. Per germline, CDR1 SGHTA and CDR2 FQGNSA. The CDR3 covers 16 residues. CDR3 amino acids: CASSSQGATPRYEQYF. DNA for the CDR3: TGTGCCAGCAGCTCTCAGGGGGCGACCCCAAGATACGAGCAGTACTTC.

This clone turned up a few times. This chain connects TRBV27 to TRBJ1-4, with D hard to call. Germline CDR1 reads MNHEY; CDR2 reads SMNVEV (reference sequence). The CDR3 consists of 16 residues. The ends were cut back, 6 bases at V and 6 bases at J, with 20 bases in the middle. The CDR3 loop reads CASSPRLWQDDEKLFF. The CDR3 bases are TGTGCCAGCAGCCCTCGGCTATGGCAGGATGATGAAAAACTGTTTTTT.

The rearrangement links TRBV7-8 to TRBJ2-1, with TRBD2 identical over 11 bases. Germline V lookup: CDR1 SGHVS, CDR2 FQNEAQ. With 5 bases clipped from V and 6 bases from J, the junction kept 9 bases outside the gene matches. This CDR3 region has 16 residues. CDR3 in DNA: TGTGCCAGCAGCCCAAGAAATAGCGGGAGGGCCAATGAGCAGTTCTTC. As protein: CASSPRNSGRANEQFF. Using reference TRBV7-8 and TRBJ2-1 for the parts outside the CDR3, the full variable domain is GAGVSQSPRYKVAKRGQDVALRCDPISGHVSLFWYQQALGQGPEFLTYFQNEAQLDKSGLPSDRFFAERPEGSVSTLKIQRTQQEDSAVYLCASSPRNSGRANEQFFGPGTRLTVL.

The chain uses TRBV9 and TRBJ2-6; D gene uncertain. V lost 4 bases and J 5 bases, leaving 10 bases between the germline ends. In germline, CDR1 is SGDLS, CDR2 YYNGEE. The CDR3 loop spans 14 amino acids. The CDR3 bases are TGTGCCAGCAGCCCGATGGGGTGGGCCAACGTCCTGACTTTC. Its protein product is CASSPMGWANVLTF.

J is TRBJ1-1 and V is TRBV27, with 7 positions matching TRBD1. CDR1 is MNHEY, CDR2 SMNVEV, per germline (reference sequence). Unmatched junction bases numbered 12, after V lost 8 bases and J lost 0 bases. This CDR3 is built from 16 residues. Written as DNA, the CDR3 is TGTGCCAGCGGGACGGACAGGTTAATCTTGAACACTGAAGCTTTCTTT. Its protein is CASGTDRLILNTEAFF.

This clone was seen a few times. The chain is built from TRBV19 and TRBJ2-1; a weak D match, TRBD2 (6 bases). Germline CDR1 and CDR2: LNHDA and SQIVND (reference sequence). V was pared by 5 bases and J by 6 bases, with 20 bases between. The CDR3 has 16 residues. The CDR3 loop reads CASSRSPGTVRNEQFF. The CDR3 bases are TGTGCCAGTAGTCGATCCCCCGGGACTGTGCGCAATGAGCAGTTCTTC.

The rearrangement joins TRBV28 to TRBJ1-2; D unresolved. CDR3 size: 13 residues. CDR1 and CDR2 (germline): MDHEN, SYDVKM. V was clipped by 1 base and J by 10 bases, with 13 bases between them. CDR3 DNA sequence: TGTGCCAGCAGTTTATCTAGTCAAACTCTCTACACCTTC. Protein product: CASSLSSQTLYTF.

The DNA of the CDR3 is TGTGCCAGCAGTCCCCTAGGGGAGAGGGCCCTACCGAACACTGAAGCTTTCTTT. Its translation is CASSPLGERALPNTEAFF. The chain recombines TRBV27 with TRBJ1-1; tentatively, D is TRBD1 (5 bases). CDR3 length: 18 amino acids. Trimming removed 5 bases from V and 1 base from J, with 23 bases in between. Germline V CDR1 and CDR2: MNHEY, SMNVEV (reference sequence).

This clone was counted only a few times. The chain employs TRBV5-4 and TRBJ2-5; perhaps TRBD1 as D (6 bases). Germline V gene lookup returns CDR1 SGHNT and CDR2 YYREEE (reference sequence). The ends were cut back, 0 bases at V and 3 bases at J, with 12 bases in the middle. The CDR3 has 15 residues. CDR3 sequence (DNA): TGTGCCAGCAGCTTGGAGGGGGACCTTAAAGAGACCCAGTACTTC. Amino acid sequence: CASSLEGDLKETQYF.